This is a list of T cell receptor beta chains from one sample in a study of beta chain features in type 1 diabetes. This table comes from immunoSEQ multiplex PCR, and its TCRdb copy is limited to in-frame clones, with some not included. The sample lists 23,000 or so clones, around 68% occurring once. The sample taken for sequencing was Tregs from blood. Every receptor here comes from a man between 18 and 35 years old with type 1 diabetes. CDR3s include the opening cysteine and the closing phenylalanine or tryptophan. D genes are given only for firm matches. Only some rows state a clone size, as once, few, many or a class for expanded clones.

v_gene,d_gene,j_gene,len,abundance,CDR3aa,CDR3nt
TRBV6-5,-,TRBJ1-1,12,-,CASRPGGGAAFF,TGTGCCAGCAGACCTGGGGGGGGCGCGGCTTTCTTT
TRBV10-3,TRBD1,TRBJ1-1,17,-,CAISAGQGAAWDTEAFF,TGTGCCATCAGTGCTGGACAGGGGGCTGCGTGGGACACTGAAGCTTTCTTT
TRBV5-1,TRBD1,TRBJ2-3,14,-,CASEKTGTGDTQYF,TGCGCCAGCGAGAAAACCGGGACAGGGGATACGCAGTATTTT
TRBV18,-,TRBJ1-2,14,-,CASSPPGGVYGYTF,TGTGCCAGCTCACCACCTGGAGGGGTATATGGCTACACCTTC
TRBV4-1,-,TRBJ1-1,15,-,CASKAFTGLWTEAFF,TGCGCCAGCAAGGCGTTTACAGGGTTATGGACTGAAGCTTTCTTT
TRBV7-2,-,TRBJ2-3,14,once,CASSSPRAADTQYF,TGTGCCAGCAGCTCCCCCAGGGCGGCAGATACGCAGTATTTT
TRBV2,-,TRBJ1-1,13,-,CASLAQMNTEAFF,TGTGCCAGCCTCGCACAGATGAACACTGAAGCTTTCTTT
TRBV27,-,TRBJ1-4,13,-,CATRGATNEKLFF,TGTGCCACCCGGGGGGCAACTAATGAAAAACTGTTTTTT
TRBV7-9,-,TRBJ1-1,12,-,CASSRPTGKAFF,TGTGCCAGCAGCAGACCCACAGGGAAAGCTTTCTTT
TRBV5-1,TRBD1,TRBJ2-7,15,-,CASSWTGRSLGEQYF,TGCGCCAGCAGCTGGACAGGGCGCTCTTTGGGAGAGCAGTACTTC
TRBV29-1,TRBD2,TRBJ2-1,14,-,CSVEKKLAGGEQFF,TGCAGCGTTGAAAAGAAACTAGCGGGGGGGGAGCAGTTCTTC
TRBV6-1,TRBD1,TRBJ2-7,14,-,CALAVGTGGRKQYF,TGTGCCCTAGCTGTAGGGACAGGGGGCAGGAAGCAGTACTTC
TRBV5-1,-,TRBJ2-7,15,-,CASSLLADRSYEQYF,TGCGCCAGCAGCTTGTTAGCGGACCGCTCCTACGAGCAGTACTTC
TRBV5-1,-,TRBJ2-1,16,-,CASSLGFGLLGNEQFF,TGCGCCAGCAGCCTGGGTTTTGGGCTCCTGGGCAATGAGCAGTTCTTC
TRBV7-8,TRBD1,TRBJ1-2,16,-,CASSFQGAMANYGYTF,TGTGCCAGCAGCTTTCAGGGGGCGATGGCTAACTATGGCTACACCTTC
TRBV10-1,TRBD2,TRBJ2-3,15,few,CASIEIAGRTDTQYF,TGCGCCAGCATTGAAATAGCGGGACGCACAGATACGCAGTATTTT
TRBV6-6,-,TRBJ1-5,14,-,CASSRVVDQWPQHF,TGTGCCAGCAGCAGGGTCGTGGACCAATGGCCCCAGCATTTT
TRBV7-6,TRBD2,TRBJ2-3,16,few,CASSSGGLKSTDTQYF,TGTGCCAGCAGTAGCGGGGGCTTGAAAAGCACAGATACGCAGTATTTT
TRBV10-3,TRBD1,TRBJ1-5,14,few,CAISYDRESQPQHF,TGTGCCATCAGTTATGACAGGGAAAGTCAGCCCCAGCATTTT
TRBV5-6,TRBD2,TRBJ2-1,13,-,CASSLAGWHEQFF,TGTGCCAGCAGCTTAGCGGGATGGCATGAGCAGTTCTTC
TRBV30,-,TRBJ2-1,12,-,CAKTSAGNEQFF,TGTGCAAAAACTAGTGCGGGCAATGAGCAGTTCTTC
TRBV7-2,TRBD1,TRBJ2-7,13,-,CASSLRTGAEQYF,TGTGCCAGCAGCTTACGAACAGGGGCCGAGCAGTACTTC
TRBV6-5,TRBD1,TRBJ2-1,13,-,CASSLGTERVQFF,TGTGCCAGCAGCCTCGGGACAGAGAGGGTGCAGTTCTTC
TRBV4-1,-,TRBJ1-1,16,-,CASSQDMGRRITEAFF,TGCGCCAGCAGCCAAGATATGGGCAGGCGAATCACTGAAGCTTTCTTT
TRBV29-1,-,TRBJ2-3,11,few,CSLLVVDTQYF,TGCAGCCTCCTCGTAGTAGATACGCAGTATTTT
TRBV7-8,-,TRBJ2-1,15,-,CASRLRDGSYNEQFF,TGTGCCAGCAGGCTCAGGGATGGCTCCTACAATGAGCAGTTCTTC
TRBV7-9,-,TRBJ2-7,14,-,CASSLGQATYEQYF,TGTGCCAGCAGCTTAGGACAGGCTACCTACGAGCAGTACTTC
TRBV7-2,-,TRBJ2-3,13,-,CASREGGRNTQYF,TGTGCCAGCAGGGAGGGGGGGCGAAATACGCAGTATTTT
TRBV6-6,TRBD1,TRBJ1-5,15,once,CASSQGQTSNQPQHF,TGTGCCAGCAGCCAGGGACAGACAAGCAATCAGCCCCAGCATTTT
TRBV5-4,TRBD1,TRBJ2-7,15,few,CASSLGGDRVGEQYF,TGTGCCAGCAGCTTGGGGGGGGACAGGGTGGGCGAGCAGTACTTC
TRBV5-6,-,TRBJ1-2,13,-,CASSDTGRAGYTF,TGTGCCAGCAGCGATACCGGTCGCGCTGGCTACACCTTC
TRBV18,TRBD2,TRBJ2-4,15,-,CASSPLGLRGNIQYF,TGTGCCAGCTCACCACTGGGACTACGGGGAAACATTCAGTACTTC
TRBV5-1,TRBD1,TRBJ2-5,15,once,CASSFSQGAYETQYF,TGCGCCAGCAGCTTTAGCCAGGGGGCATATGAGACCCAGTACTTC
TRBV7-9,-,TRBJ1-4,14,few,CASSFGQFNEKLFF,TGTGCCAGCAGCTTCGGACAGTTTAATGAAAAACTGTTTTTT
TRBV7-8,-,TRBJ1-1,13,-,CASLRGMNTEAFF,TGTGCCAGCTTAAGAGGAATGAACACTGAAGCTTTCTTT
TRBV28,-,TRBJ1-4,13,few,CASSLLQNEKLFF,TGTGCCAGCAGTTTGTTGCAGAATGAAAAACTGTTTTTT
TRBV30,-,TRBJ1-1,12,-,CALNSGSTEAFF,TGTGCCTTGAACTCCGGGAGCACTGAAGCTTTCTTT
TRBV11-2,TRBD2,TRBJ2-1,14,-,CASSLGLAGNEQFF,TGTGCCAGCAGCTTGGGACTAGCCGGCAATGAGCAGTTCTTC
TRBV5-1,TRBD2,TRBJ2-3,14,-,CASSSGLGTDTQYF,TGCGCCAGCAGCTCCGGACTAGGAACAGATACGCAGTATTTT
TRBV4-3,-,TRBJ1-2,15,-,CASSQDHRVRYGYTF,TGCGCCAGCAGCCAAGATCACAGGGTTAGATATGGCTACACCTTC
TRBV7-9,-,TRBJ2-7,12,-,CASSNTGDGQYF,TGTGCCAGCAGCAACACGGGGGACGGGCAGTACTTC
TRBV29-1,TRBD1,TRBJ1-1,13,-,CSVLGQGGIGAFF,TGCAGCGTTTTGGGACAGGGTGGTATAGGAGCTTTCTTT
TRBV7-8,-,TRBJ1-4,16,-,CASSLGPGLANEKLFF,TGTGCCAGCAGCTTAGGACCGGGGTTGGCTAATGAAAAACTGTTTTTT
TRBV29-1,-,TRBJ2-3,13,few,CSVGLAVTDTQYF,TGCAGCGTCGGCTTGGCGGTCACAGATACGCAGTATTTT
TRBV7-9,TRBD2,TRBJ2-1,14,few,CASKTSGAYNEQFF,TGTGCCAGCAAGACTAGCGGGGCTTACAATGAGCAGTTCTTC
TRBV29-1,-,TRBJ2-3,12,-,CSAGLRGGTQYF,TGCAGCGCAGGCCTTAGAGGGGGTACGCAGTATTTT
TRBV11-2,-,TRBJ1-3,17,-,CASSFHDLGVSGNTIYF,TGTGCCAGCAGCTTCCACGATTTAGGGGTCTCTGGAAACACCATATATTTT
TRBV30,-,TRBJ1-1,10,-,CAWRRDEAFF,TGTGCCTGGAGGAGGGATGAAGCTTTCTTT
TRBV27,TRBD1,TRBJ1-2,15,-,CASSPRTGSDYGYTF,TGTGCCAGCAGTCCAAGGACAGGATCGGACTATGGCTACACCTTC
TRBV28,-,TRBJ1-2,13,-,CASSLTRGSGYTF,TGTGCCAGCAGTTTAACCAGGGGCAGCGGCTACACCTTC
TRBV10-2,-,TRBJ1-3,14,-,CASSEGQAGNTIYF,TGCGCCAGCAGTGAGGGGCAGGCTGGAAACACCATATATTTT
TRBV27,TRBD1,TRBJ2-2,16,-,CASRASPDRATGELFF,TGTGCCAGCAGAGCCTCCCCAGACAGGGCCACCGGGGAGCTGTTTTTT
TRBV5-1,-,TRBJ1-2,13,-,CASSLAGDYGYTF,TGCGCCAGCAGCTTGGCCGGGGACTATGGCTACACCTTC
TRBV7-2,TRBD2,TRBJ2-1,18,-,CASSLYYLAGGPSNEQFF,TGTGCCAGCAGCTTATATTATCTGGCGGGAGGGCCTTCCAATGAGCAGTTCTTC